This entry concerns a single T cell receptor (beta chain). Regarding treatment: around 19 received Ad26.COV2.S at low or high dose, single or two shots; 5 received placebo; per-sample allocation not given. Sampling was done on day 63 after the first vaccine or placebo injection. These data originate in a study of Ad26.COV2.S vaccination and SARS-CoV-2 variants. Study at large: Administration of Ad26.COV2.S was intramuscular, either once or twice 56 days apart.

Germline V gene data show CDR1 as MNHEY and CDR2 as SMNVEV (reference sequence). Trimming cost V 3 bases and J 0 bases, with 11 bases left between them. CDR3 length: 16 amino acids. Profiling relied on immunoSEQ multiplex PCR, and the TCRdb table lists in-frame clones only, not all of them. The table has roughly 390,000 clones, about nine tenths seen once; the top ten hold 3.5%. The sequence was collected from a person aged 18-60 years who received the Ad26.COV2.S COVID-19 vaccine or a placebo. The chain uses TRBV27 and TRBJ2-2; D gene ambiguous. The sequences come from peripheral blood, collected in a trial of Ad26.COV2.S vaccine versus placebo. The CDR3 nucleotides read TGTGCCAGCAGTTTGATCAGCGCCTCGAACACCGGGGAGCTGTTTTTT. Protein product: CASSLISASNTGELFF.